This T cell receptor beta chain was sequenced during a study of cytomegalovirus exposure and HLA in healthy donors. Study context: Early released data had tens of millions of unique TCRs, all coming from HLA-typed donors.

Primers for the PCR totalled 60 Vbeta and 13 Jbeta. Clones were sequenced by immunoSEQ multiplex PCR, and TCRdb holds only the in-frame ones, with some missing. The repertoire holds around 63,000 clones, with more than 65% as singletons. Study outcomes and limitations: Most observed TCR sequences were rare, whereas some public TCRs were detected in many donors. Further analysis, carried out later, found HLA-associated TCR beta chains more clonally expanded than equally common other chains.

The ends were cut back, 7 bases at V and 0 bases at J, with 9 bases in the middle. CDR1 and CDR2 (germline): SNHLY, FYNNEI. This CDR3 is built from 13 residues. With regard to this clone: Its antigen remains unknown.

The V gene is TRBV2, the J gene TRBJ1-1; D ambiguous. Source material: PBMCs. The clonotype originates from a woman in her twenties or thirties in good health and CMV-seronegative. The CDR3 sequence: CASTREMNTEAFF. CDR3 sequence (DNA): TGTGCCAGCACGAGGGAGATGAACACTGAAGCTTTCTTT. The entire variable domain, with the rest obtained from reference TRBV2 and TRBJ1-1, is as follows: EPEVTQTPSHQVTQMGQEVILRCVPISNHLYFYWYRQILGQKVEFLVSFYNNEISEKSEIFDDQFSVERPDGSNFTLKIRSTKLEDSAMYFCASTREMNTEAFFGQGTRLTVV.